This TCR beta chain was sequenced during a study of Graves' ophthalmopathy and Graves' hyperthyroidism. Study-level points and caveats: A model of 13 signatures distinguished ophthalmopathy from stable hyperthyroidism at approximately 90% sensitivity and about 80% specificity.

This clonotype was counted a few times. Its target is unknown. Moderate-to-severe activity, CAS ≥3, NOSPECS ≥4 and a duration under 3 months were seen in donors with ophthalmopathy. As the template, RNA transcripts were used to amplify TCR beta CDR3 regions. The workflow started with a first-round RT-PCR run with HTBI primers and then moved on to a second-round multiplex PCR. TCRdb re-called the multiplex PCR reads through MiXCR, storing one row per CDR3 protein. The data contain around 40,000 distinct CDR3 sequences, 40% to 65% of them singletons. The germline gives CDR1 MNHEY, CDR2 SMNVEV (reference sequence). There are 16 residues in the CDR3. V was clipped by 3 bases and J by 4 bases; unmatched bases: 8.

The source is an adult man with Graves' ophthalmopathy. Sequencing used peripheral blood. The gene calls are TRBV27 and TRBJ2-1, with 8 bases identical to TRBD1. The CDR3 DNA is TGTGCCAGCAGTTTCCGCCCAGGGGGCAGGTACAATGAGCAGTTCTTC. Its translation is CASSFRPGGRYNEQFF.